This TCR beta chain was sequenced for a study of OX40 agonist ivuxolimab in advanced cancers. The study's findings and limits: CD8+ T cells (on average) carried more expanded clones than CD4+ T cells. Normalized T-cell clonal expansion was also low in a subset of nonresponders.

CDR1 and CDR2 from the germline V gene are SEHNR and FQNEAQ (reference sequence). The ends were cut back, 1 base at V and 0 bases at J, with 7 bases in the middle. The CDR3 is 15 amino acids. A note on this clone: Its specificity is unknown. This same CDR3 is encoded by further DNA sequences in the sample.

Clones were read by immunoSEQ multiplex PCR, and TCRdb kept only the in-frame ones, dropping some. The sample carries 58,000 or so clones, 83% recorded once. The source of this sequence is an adult with an advanced solid tumor such as melanoma, head and neck, liver or kidney cancer. The sample was CD4+ or CD8+ T cells sorted from blood, taken in a trial of the OX40 agonist ivuxolimab. This chain connects TRBV7-9 to TRBJ1-3, with unresolved D. The CDR3 DNA reads as TGTGCCAGCAGCTTAGGACTGAGCTCTGGAAACACCATATATTTT. Residues: CASSLGLSSGNTIYF.